Shown below are 25 T cell receptor beta chains from a single sample sequenced in a study of regulatory T cells in long-lasting Graves disease. Time point described: newly diagnosed GD, antithyroid drugs for less than 3 months. TCR sequences were obtained from RNA taken from PBMCs. Assembly of TCR beta libraries relied on iRepertoire HTBI primers together with Arm-PCR of CDR3 regions. In TCRdb, the multiplex PCR reads were re-called with MiXCR into one record per CDR3 protein. This sample has 500,000 to 700,000 distinct CDR3 sequences, with 15% to 20% found just once. This same sample was also taken into another study, of T cells in Graves' hyperthyroidism and ophthalmopathy.

The starting material was peripheral blood mononuclear cells (PBMCs), obtained at new diagnosis, from a patient treated with antithyroid drugs. The receptors stem from a woman under 40 with Graves disease.

There are many counts of this clonotype. The gene calls are TRBV28 and TRBJ2-5; 8 nucleotides match TRBD1. Per the germline V gene, CDR1 is MDHEN and CDR2 is SYDVKM. This CDR3 has 15 residues. V gave up 5 bases and J gave up 3 bases; unmatched junction bases: 8. The CDR3 is CASSTFGQGKETQYF. The CDR3 DNA sequence: TGTGCCAGCAGTACCTTCGGACAGGGAAAAGAGACCCAGTACTTC.

This chain connects TRBV7-6 to TRBJ2-6; unclear D gene. Trimming shortened V by 2 bases and J by 0 bases, and 8 bases separated the two germline ends. CDR3 size: 16 residues. Germline V gene lookup returns CDR1 SGHVS and CDR2 FNYEAQ. CDR3 loop: CASSLQVFSGANVLTF. CDR3 DNA sequence: TGTGCCAGCAGCTTACAAGTGTTCTCTGGGGCCAACGTCCTGACTTTC.

This clonotype was recorded at least ten times. The V and J genes are TRBV9 and TRBJ2-1; the D is unclear. Germline lookup yields CDR1 SGDLS and CDR2 YYNGEE. The CDR3 extends over 17 amino acids. V dropped 3 bases and J dropped 8 bases, with 24 bases sitting between them. The CDR3 bases are TGTGCCAGCAGCGCGCGCCGGTGGACCCGCCAAGGAGATGAGCAGTTCTTC. It specifies CASSARRWTRQGDEQFF.

The gene calls are TRBV5-1 and TRBJ2-4; D tentatively fits TRBD1 or TRBD2 (5 bases each). Germline V CDR1 and CDR2: SGHRS, YFSETQ. There are 15 residues in the CDR3. V lost 4 bases to trimming and J lost 6 bases, with 17 bases between them. CDR3 DNA sequence: TGCGCCAGCAGCAAGGGACCGACGCCACCAAACATTCAGTACTTC. It encodes CASSKGPTPPNIQYF.

This clonotype was seen many times. The chain carries TRBV30 and TRBJ1-4; D is unclear. This CDR3 spans 10 amino acids. The germline V and J ends were trimmed by 5 bases and 8 bases, with 6 bases remaining between them. Germline V gene data show CDR1 as GTSNPN and CDR2 as SVGIG (reference sequence). CDR3 amino acids: CAWGREKLFF. CDR3 sequence (DNA): TGTGCCTGGGGCAGGGAAAAACTGTTTTTT.

This clonotype was counted a few times. The chain links TRBV3-1 to TRBJ1-1, with unresolved D. The CDR3 covers 14 residues. Trimming removed 1 base at V and 2 bases at J, with 8 bases between. Germline-derived CDR1 and CDR2 are LGHDT and YNNKEL (reference sequence). The CDR3 here is CASSQGGSNTEAFF. The DNA for the CDR3 is TGTGCCAGCAGCCAAGGGGGTTCTAACACTGAAGCTTTCTTT. Together with reference TRBV3-1 and TRBJ1-1, the CDR3 gives the full variable domain: DTAVSQTPKYLVTQMGNDKSIKCEQNLGHDTMYWYKQDSKKFLKIMFSYNNKELIINETVPNRFSPKSPDKAHLNLHINSLELGDSAVYFCASSQGGSNTEAFFGQGTRLTVV.

This clonotype was detected many times. This CDR3 is CASTDRAGNTIYF. CDR3 DNA sequence: TGTGCCAGTACCGACAGGGCTGGAAACACCATATATTTT. The gene calls are TRBV27 and TRBJ1-3; 7 bases agree with TRBD1. CDR3 length: 13 residues. Germline V gives CDR1 MNHEY, CDR2 SMNVEV (reference sequence). J gave up 2 bases and V 9 bases, and 4 bases lay outside the gene matches.

Remarks on this clonotype: The junction departs from the called germline gene at one end, perhaps through a read error. The J gene is TRBJ2-3, the V gene TRBV7-2; TRBD1 might be the D (5 bases). The CDR3 is made up of 11 amino acids. Per germline, CDR1 SGHTA and CDR2 FQGNSA. In DNA form, the CDR3 reads TGTGCCAGCAGCTTGACAGATACGCGGTATTTT. Its translation: CASSLTDTRYF.

The chain recombines TRBV7-2 with TRBJ2-1; 7 nucleotides align to TRBD2. The germline V gene has CDR1 SGHTA and CDR2 FQGNSA. After removal of 5 bases from V and 4 bases from J, the junction contained 11 bases not matched to a gene. This CDR3 contains 16 residues. CDR3 residues: CASSPEASGRYNEQFF. The CDR3 DNA is TGTGCCAGCAGCCCAGAGGCTAGCGGCAGGTACAATGAGCAGTTCTTC.

This clonotype was counted many times. The J gene is TRBJ1-5, the V gene TRBV12-3 or TRBV12-4; D not resolved. V gave up 3 bases and J gave up 1 base, with 10 bases separating them. This CDR3 region has 15 residues. This CDR3 reads CASSLYDESNQPQHF. As DNA, the CDR3 is TGTGCCAGCAGTTTGTACGACGAGAGCAATCAGCCCCAGCATTTT.

V and J are TRBV12-3 or TRBV12-4 and TRBJ2-1, with D perhaps assigned TRBD1 or TRBD2 (5 bases each). V was shortened by 8 bases and J by 0 bases, with 17 bases between the two germline ends. This CDR3 spans 16 amino acids. In DNA, the CDR3 is TGTGCCAGCCGCCAAGGGACCTTTAGCTCCTACAATGAGCAGTTCTTC. Its translation: CASRQGTFSSYNEQFF.

The chain recombines TRBV28 with TRBJ2-4; 7 bases are shared with TRBD2. The CDR3 runs to 14 residues. In germline, CDR1 is MDHEN, CDR2 SYDVKM. The trim removed 8 bases at V and 1 base at J, leaving 5 bases unmatched. As DNA, the CDR3 is TGTGCCAGCGGACCGCGGGGGGCCAAAAACATTCAGTACTTC. Encoded protein: CASGPRGAKNIQYF. The variable domain in full, completed from reference TRBV28 and TRBJ2-4, reads DVKVTQSSRYLVKRTGEKVFLECVQDMDHENMFWYRQDPGLGLRLIYFSYDVKMKEKGDIPEGYSVSREKKERFSLILESASTNQTSMYLCASGPRGAKNIQYFGAGTRLSVL.

The V call is TRBV19, the J call TRBJ1-4; D is uncertain. Germline lookup yields CDR1 LNHDA and CDR2 SQIVND (reference sequence). The CDR3 spans 15 residues. V was trimmed by 3 bases and J by 4 bases, leaving 12 bases between them. CDR3 sequence (DNA): TGTGCCAGTAGTATTCCCGGGCCGAATAATGAAAAACTGTTTTTT. Its protein is CASSIPGPNNEKLFF.

This clonotype was observed many times. V usage is TRBV28 and J usage is TRBJ2-4, with a tentative D call TRBD1 (6 bases). CDR3 length: 15 residues. V lost 6 bases and J 1 base, leaving 13 bases between the germline ends. In germline, CDR1 is MDHEN, CDR2 SYDVKM. The CDR3 here is CASSPQGIAKNIQYF. In DNA form, the CDR3 reads TGTGCCAGCAGCCCACAGGGTATCGCCAAAAACATTCAGTACTTC. Together with reference TRBV28 and TRBJ2-4, the CDR3 gives the full variable domain: DVKVTQSSRYLVKRTGEKVFLECVQDMDHENMFWYRQDPGLGLRLIYFSYDVKMKEKGDIPEGYSVSREKKERFSLILESASTNQTSMYLCASSPQGIAKNIQYFGAGTRLSVL.

In this sample, this clonotype turned up a few times. The chain is built from TRBV5-1 and TRBJ2-1; D possibly corresponds to TRBD2 (7 bases). The CDR3 loop spans 16 amino acids. V was trimmed by 4 bases and J by 2 bases, leaving 16 bases between them. Germline V gene lookup returns CDR1 SGHRS and CDR2 YFSETQ. This chain's CDR3 is CASSQRGGVPYNEQFF. The CDR3 DNA is TGCGCCAGCAGCCAACGAGGGGGGGTTCCCTACAATGAGCAGTTCTTC.

This clonotype has ten or more counts. This rearrangement joins TRBV18 to TRBJ1-1, with 7 bases aligning to TRBD1. This CDR3 contains 14 residues. Germline trimming cut 6 bases from V and 0 bases from J; bases unmatched to any gene: 4. Germline CDR1 KGHSH, CDR2 LQKENI. CDR3 protein: CASSRDRVNTEAFF. The CDR3 DNA follows: TGTGCCAGCTCCCGCGACAGGGTGAACACTGAAGCTTTCTTT.

This clonotype came up many times. The chain joins TRBV5-5 to TRBJ1-2, with TRBD1 as a possible D gene (5 bases). The V and J ends lost 4 bases and 4 bases respectively, with 17 bases between them. Looked up from germline, CDR1 is SGHKS and CDR2 is YYEKEE (reference sequence). CDR3 length equals 15 residues. The CDR3 DNA reads TGTGCCAGCAGCGAGGGACCGACATTGATCTATGGCTACACCTTC. This codes for CASSEGPTLIYGYTF.

The chain recombines TRBV14 with TRBJ2-7; 7 bases map to TRBD2. The CDR3 is 13 residues long. V was clipped by 4 bases and J by 6 bases; unmatched bases: 6. Germline lookup yields CDR1 SGHDN and CDR2 FVKESK. The CDR3 spells CASSPLRGSEQYF. DNA of the CDR3: TGTGCCAGCAGCCCGCTGCGGGGGTCCGAGCAGTACTTC.

This clonotype came up a few times. The chain combines TRBV20-1 with TRBJ2-1, with D maybe TRBD2 (7 bases). CDR3 length: 15 residues. Germline V gives CDR1 DFQATT, CDR2 SNEGSKA (reference sequence). Trimming shortened V by 0 bases and J by 9 bases, and 18 bases separated the two germline ends. The CDR3 nucleotides are TGCAGTGCTAGAGATCTGGGAAGGGGAGGGGGTGAGCAGTTCTTC. Translation gives CSARDLGRGGGEQFF.

This clonotype was counted many times. The rearrangement uses TRBV2 and TRBJ1-3; D is undetermined. The CDR3 loop spans 12 amino acids. Germline CDR1 and CDR2: SNHLY and FYNNEI. The V gene lost 6 bases and the J gene lost 2 bases, with 5 bases spanning the gap. CDR3 coding DNA: TGTGCCAGCAGGGACCCTGGAAACACCATATATTTT. Amino acid sequence: CASRDPGNTIYF.

The chain is built from TRBV5-4 and TRBJ2-3, with 10 bases lining up with TRBD2. CDR1 and CDR2 (germline): SGHNT, YYREEE (reference sequence). The ends lost 3 bases at V and 2 bases at J; junction bases unmatched: 6. CDR3 size: 16 residues. CDR3 sequence: CASSSKLAGVTDTQYF. The CDR3 region has the DNA TGTGCCAGCAGCTCAAAGCTAGCGGGAGTCACAGATACGCAGTATTTT.

This sequence joins TRBV4-1 and TRBJ2-5; D gene unclear. V was shortened by 6 bases and J by 4 bases, with 9 bases between the two germline ends. CDR3 size: 12 residues. The germline V gene encodes CDR1 MGHRA and CDR2 YSYEKL. CDR3 loop: CASSRTPETQYF. The CDR3 DNA reads as TGCGCCAGCAGTCGGACCCCAGAGACCCAGTACTTC.

V usage is TRBV4-1 and J usage is TRBJ2-5, with 11 bases fitting TRBD2. Germline V gene sequence: CDR1 MGHRA, CDR2 YSYEKL. CDR3 length: 15 amino acids. The V gene end was trimmed by 8 bases and the J gene end by 3 bases; junction bases not matched to a gene: 8. The CDR3 nucleotides read TGCGCCAGCGGTCCGGGACTAGCGGTAAAAGAGACCCAGTACTTC. This encodes CASGPGLAVKETQYF.

This clonotype turned up a few times. The V and J genes are TRBV12-3 or TRBV12-4 and TRBJ1-6; 8 nucleotides agree with TRBD1. This CDR3 region has 16 residues. V gave up 7 bases and J gave up 0 bases; unmatched junction bases: 5. The CDR3 protein is CASIYRGSSYNSPLHF. The CDR3 DNA follows: TGTGCCAGCATATACAGGGGGAGCTCCTATAATTCACCCCTCCACTTT.

This clonotype turned up a few times. The chain links TRBV6-5 to TRBJ2-2; TRBD1 is a possible D gene (5 bases). V lost 4 bases to trimming and J lost 4 bases, with 7 bases between them. Looked up from germline, CDR1 is MNHEY and CDR2 is SVGAGI. The CDR3 totals 13 residues. CDR3 sequence: CASSSQVTGELFF. The CDR3 coding sequence is TGTGCCAGCAGTTCACAGGTCACCGGGGAGCTGTTTTTT.